This TCR beta chain was recovered during a study of radiation and T cells in renal cell carcinoma. General study points: Top tumor clonotypes rose in blood 2 weeks post-radiation, then contracted.

Profiled with immunoSEQ multiplex PCR; TCRdb holds only in-frame clones, not every one. The data show 150,000 to 200,000 clones, with about 87% seen just once and about 11% held by the top ten. V was cut by 6 bases and J by 5 bases, with 13 bases left in between. The CDR3 contains 14 residues. Germline V gene data show CDR1 as SNHLY and CDR2 as FYNNEI. Time point indicated: blood 4 weeks post-SBRT, at nephrectomy. Treatment noted: 15 Gy SBRT to primary tumor, nephrectomy 4 weeks later. Nephrectomy followed 15 Gy stereotactic body radiation by 4 weeks. Serial blood draws occurred at baseline and 2 and 4 weeks post-SBRT. This renal cell carcinoma was of the clear cell type. Regarding this clone: What it binds is not known.

The TCR comes from a woman aged 50 to 65 with renal cell carcinoma. This specimen consisted of blood, obtained from a patient whose treatment included radiotherapy and nephrectomy. The chain links TRBV2 to TRBJ1-4; perhaps TRBD1 as D (5 bases). DNA for the CDR3: TGTGCCAGCAGAGGGACCTACCTAAATGAAAAACTGTTTTTT. It yields the protein CASRGTYLNEKLFF.